Presented here are 15 T cell receptor beta chains from one specimen sequenced in a study of pediatric ulcerative colitis. Clones were sequenced by immunoSEQ multiplex PCR, and TCRdb holds only the in-frame ones, with some missing. The sample has about 36,000 clones, approximately 82% seen once; the top ten hold 23%. The specimen sequenced was blood. These TCRs come from a girl aged 10-17 years with moderate ulcerative colitis.

This chain connects TRBV2 to TRBJ2-2; 8 positions agree with TRBD1. CDR3 length equals 15 residues. Germline V gene sequence: CDR1 SNHLY, CDR2 FYNNEI. V was clipped by 5 bases and J by 5 bases; unmatched bases: 7. CDR3 DNA sequence: TGTGCCAGCAGTTCGTGGACAGGGCAGACCGGGGAGCTGTTTTTT. It codes for CASSSWTGQTGELFF.

V is TRBV28 and J is TRBJ2-1; D remains unclear. The germline V and J ends were trimmed by 6 bases and 9 bases, with 12 bases remaining between them. The germline CDR1 and CDR2 sequences are MDHEN and SYDVKM. This CDR3 is built from 12 residues. The CDR3 region has the DNA TGTGCCAGCAGATATCGAAACAGTGAGCAGTTCTTC. Amino acid sequence: CASRYRNSEQFF.

The chain joins TRBV28 to TRBJ2-1, with D unresolved. Per the germline V gene, CDR1 is MDHEN and CDR2 is SYDVKM. Trimming pared 3 bases from V and 9 bases from J, leaving 15 bases between. This CDR3 comprises 14 residues. CDR3 sequence reads: CASSFGLSAVEQFF. In nucleotides, the CDR3 is TGTGCCAGCAGTTTCGGGTTGAGTGCGGTTGAGCAGTTCTTC.

This clone is a singleton in its sample. This chain connects TRBV7-2 to TRBJ1-2; D possibly corresponds to TRBD1 (6 bases). The CDR3 totals 14 residues. The V gene's germline CDR1 is SGHTA and CDR2 FQGNSA. Trimming stripped 0 bases from V and 5 bases from J, with 10 bases between. CDR3 in DNA: TGTGCCAGCAGCTTAGCGCGGGGGGCGTATGGCTACACCTTC. Amino acid sequence: CASSLARGAYGYTF.

The chain combines TRBV10-3 with TRBJ2-2; 9 nucleotides line up with TRBD2. Germline V lookup: CDR1 ENHRY, CDR2 SYGVKD. V was clipped by 5 bases and J by 8 bases; unmatched bases: 15. CDR3 length: 17 amino acids. Here the CDR3 reads CAISIAGATGGFGELFF. CDR3 nucleotide sequence: TGTGCCATCAGTATAGCGGGAGCCACCGGAGGTTTTGGGGAGCTGTTTTTT.

This rearrangement joins TRBV4-1 to TRBJ2-1; TRBD2 might be the D (6 bases). Per germline, CDR1 MGHRA and CDR2 YSYEKL. The CDR3 totals 13 residues. Trimming took off 1 base at V and 5 bases at J, with 6 bases between the two ends. The CDR3 coding sequence is TGCGCCAGCAGCCAAGCGGGGGACAATGAGCAGTTCTTC. This encodes CASSQAGDNEQFF.

The genes are TRBV5-1 and TRBJ2-1; unclear D gene. V lost 2 bases and J lost 5, with 5 bases in between. This CDR3 comprises 12 residues. Germline CDR1 reads SGHRS; CDR2 reads YFSETQ. CDR3 DNA sequence: TGCGCCAGCAGCTTAAGTCACAATGAGCAGTTCTTC. Encoded protein: CASSLSHNEQFF.

This clone was found a few times. The chain couples TRBV2 to TRBJ1-2; 7 nucleotides match TRBD1. This CDR3 spans 12 amino acids. Trimming removed 7 bases from V and 4 bases from J; junction bases left unmatched: 3. Germline V gene sequence: CDR1 SNHLY, CDR2 FYNNEI. The CDR3 DNA reads TGTGCCAGCACAGGGGGAAGCTATGGCTACACCTTC. As protein: CASTGGSYGYTF.

With regard to this clone: This sample includes further DNA sequences coding for the same CDR3. The V and J genes are TRBV27 and TRBJ2-7, with TRBD1 matching 7 bases. Germline trimming cut 5 bases from V and 2 bases from J; bases unmatched to any gene: 3. The length of the CDR3 is 13 residues. Germline-derived CDR1 and CDR2 are MNHEY and SMNVEV (reference sequence). CDR3 DNA sequence: TGTGCCAGCAGTCCGACAGGGACCTACGAGCAGTACTTC. Protein sequence: CASSPTGTYEQYF.

The chain links TRBV4-2 to TRBJ2-3, with 7 bases that match TRBD1. The CDR3 runs 16 residues. Looked up from germline, CDR1 is LGHNA and CDR2 is YNFKEQ. V trimming: 6 bases; J trimming: 2 bases; junction bases outside the gene matches: 11. In DNA form, the CDR3 reads TGTGCCAGCAGGGCCTCCGAGGGGGCTTCCACAGATACGCAGTATTTT. It encodes CASRASEGASTDTQYF.

In this sample, this clone turned up a few times. Other DNA variants within this sample encode the same CDR3. The rearrangement links TRBV29-1 to TRBJ1-2; a possible D gene is TRBD1 (6 bases). CDR3 length: 11 amino acids. Germline V lookup: CDR1 SQVTM, CDR2 ANQGSEA. V was trimmed by 6 bases and J by 7 bases, leaving 12 bases between them. CDR3 amino acids: CSVEGDGGYTF. For the CDR3, the DNA is TGCAGCGTAGAGGGGGACGGTGGCTACACCTTC.

J is TRBJ2-3 and V is TRBV5-1; D possibly corresponds to TRBD2 (5 bases). The germline V gene encodes CDR1 SGHRS and CDR2 YFSETQ. The CDR3 is 15 amino acids. V was cut by 2 bases and J by 2 bases, with 12 bases left in between. The CDR3 sequence is CASSFRGLVTDTQYF. CDR3 DNA: TGCGCCAGCAGCTTTCGGGGATTGGTCACAGATACGCAGTATTTT.

J is TRBJ1-3 and V is TRBV10-3; TRBD1 is a possible D gene (5 bases). Trimming left V 2 bases short and J 0 bases short, with 17 bases between. Per the germline V gene, CDR1 is ENHRY and CDR2 is SYGVKD. CDR3 length: 18 amino acids. The CDR3 DNA is TGTGCCATCAGTGAGACCCTACAGGAATATAGCTCTGGAAACACCATATATTTT. Translating it yields CAISETLQEYSSGNTIYF.

This clone was seen once. With a far larger clone one base away, a read error is the likely cause. The chain links TRBV5-6 to TRBJ2-7, with a possible D match to TRBD2 (6 bases). V was trimmed by 1 base and J by 5 bases, leaving 22 bases between them. This CDR3 spans 17 amino acids. From germline, CDR1 is SGHDT and CDR2 YYEEEE. CDR3 protein: CASSLSPLTLATHEQYF. Here the CDR3 DNA reads TGTGCCAGCAGCTTGTCCCCCCTGACCCTAGCGACCCACGAGCAGTACTTC.

The V and J genes are TRBV20-1 and TRBJ2-1; D call uncertain. The CDR3 has 10 amino acids. The germline V gene encodes CDR1 DFQATT and CDR2 SNEGSKA (reference sequence). The V end was cut by 6 bases, the J end by 8 bases, with 8 bases between. CDR3 sequence (DNA): TGCAGTGCCAGGTCGGATGAGCAGTTCTTC. It specifies CSARSDEQFF.